These 21 T cell receptor beta chains came from one sample sequenced in a study of CDR3 diversity in severe acne. TCRdb analysed the PCR reads with MiXCR anew, one entry per CDR3 protein. Here the sample spans about 84,000 distinct CDR3 sequences, 51% being singletons. What was sequenced was blood. Receptor source: a male donor in good health, without acne.

V and J are TRBV9 and TRBJ1-1; a possible D gene is TRBD1 (6 bases). The CDR3 spans 16 residues. The V end was cut by 4 bases, the J end by 1 base, with 17 bases between. CDR1 and CDR2 from the germline V gene are SGDLS and YYNGEE. The CDR3 coding sequence is TGTGCCAGCAGCCCCCCACTTACAGGGAAGAACACTGAAGCTTTCTTT. Translated: CASSPPLTGKNTEAFF.

This clonotype was seen ten or more times. Relative to the germline gene, one junction end is altered; a read error may explain this. The chain couples TRBV3-1 to TRBJ1-1; possibly TRBD1 for D (6 bases). This CDR3 has 14 residues. Germline V gives CDR1 LGHDT, CDR2 YNNKEL (reference sequence). This CDR3 is CASSAGQLNAEAFF. For the CDR3, the DNA is TGTGCCAGCTCCGCCGGACAGCTGAACGCTGAAGCTTTCTTT.

The genes are TRBV7-9 and TRBJ2-7, with D perhaps assigned TRBD1 or TRBD2 (5 bases each). The ends were cut back, 2 bases at V and 2 bases at J, with 10 bases in the middle. The CDR3 sequence is 14 residues long. Germline loops: CDR1 SEHNR, CDR2 FQNEAQ (reference sequence). CDR3 sequence (DNA): TGTGCCAGCAGCTTATACGGGGACGCCTACGAGCAGTACTTC. Its translation is CASSLYGDAYEQYF.

The chain combines TRBV7-2 with TRBJ2-1, with D possibly TRBD2 on 6 matching bases. The germline V gene has CDR1 SGHTA and CDR2 FQGNSA. The V end was cut by 2 bases, the J end by 6 bases, with 14 bases between. CDR3 length: 15 amino acids. CDR3: CASSLYGGEGNEQFF. CDR3 coding DNA: TGTGCCAGCAGCTTATACGGGGGAGAGGGCAATGAGCAGTTCTTC.

Note on this clonotype: This likely comes from a read error, as the CDR3 has no conserved phenylalanine or tryptophan at its end. V is TRBV5-1 and J is TRBJ1-5; possibly TRBD1 for D (5 bases). With 4 bases removed from V and 7 bases from J, the gap between germline ends came to 18 bases. Germline loops: CDR1 SGHRS, CDR2 YFSETQ. This CDR3 has 15 amino acids. The CDR3 sequence: CASSPEGTAGQPQHL. Here the CDR3 DNA reads TGCGCCAGCAGCCCCGAAGGGACGGCAGGACAGCCCCAGCATCTT.

This chain links TRBV27 with TRBJ2-5, with D tentatively TRBD1 (7 bases). Germline loops: CDR1 MNHEY, CDR2 SMNVEV (reference sequence). This CDR3 has 15 amino acids. V dropped 4 bases and J dropped 7 bases, with 19 bases sitting between them. The CDR3 region is CASSSTGAGGRTQYF. Here the CDR3 DNA reads TGTGCCAGCAGTTCCACAGGGGCAGGGGGGAGGACCCAGTACTTC.

V gene TRBV11-2 combines with J gene TRBJ1-2; D gene unclear. Germline V gives CDR1 SGHAT, CDR2 FQNNGV. V dropped 2 bases and J dropped 4 bases, with 17 bases sitting between them. This CDR3 has 16 amino acids. Here the CDR3 reads CASSLTNDPSPYGYTF. CDR3 DNA: TGTGCCAGCAGCTTAACTAATGACCCTTCCCCCTATGGCTACACCTTC. Full variable domain (remainder filled in from reference TRBV11-2 and TRBJ1-2): EAGVAQSPRYKIIEKRQSVAFWCNPISGHATLYWYQQILGQGPKLLIQFQNNGVVDDSQLPKDRFSAERLKGVDSTLKIQPAKLEDSAVYLCASSLTNDPSPYGYTFGSGTRLTVV.

This chain joins TRBV29-1 and TRBJ1-2, with 7 positions matching TRBD1. The CDR3 spans 14 residues. The trim removed 4 bases at V and 8 bases at J, leaving 13 bases unmatched. Germline V gene sequence: CDR1 SQVTM, CDR2 ANQGSEA. The CDR3 sequence: CSVARVVVGGGYTF. CDR3 coding DNA: TGCAGCGTTGCTAGAGTGGTGGTAGGGGGCGGCTACACCTTC.

This clonotype appeared once. The rearrangement links TRBV20-1 to TRBJ1-1; D gene ambiguous. V shed 0 bases and J shed 10 bases, with 18 bases lying between them. Germline lookup yields CDR1 DFQATT and CDR2 SNEGSKA (reference sequence). The CDR3 extends over 14 amino acids. The CDR3 DNA follows: TGCAGTGCTAGAGAGGGCTATGTCGAGGTTGGAGCTTTCTTT. Amino acids: CSAREGYVEVGAFF.

This clonotype is medium-sized (0.01 to 0.1%) within its sample. The J gene is TRBJ2-7, the V gene TRBV9; D is uncertain. There are 13 residues in the CDR3. Trimming left V 7 bases short and J 0 bases short, with 11 bases between. In germline, CDR1 is SGDLS, CDR2 YYNGEE. The CDR3 region has the DNA TGTGCCAGCTCAGGCCTCGGCTCCTACGAGCAGTACTTC. This codes for CASSGLGSYEQYF.

CDR3 DNA: TGTGCCAGCTCCGAGGTGATGAACACTGAAGCTTTCTTT. Its protein is CASSEVMNTEAFF. The chain recombines TRBV18 with TRBJ1-1; D gene uncertain. Germline V gene lookup returns CDR1 KGHSH and CDR2 LQKENI. The CDR3 loop spans 13 amino acids. V lost 6 bases and J lost 0, with 8 bases in between.

This clonotype was seen ten or more times. V is TRBV30 and J is TRBJ2-4; TRBD2 might be the D (5 bases). The CDR3 is 15 residues long. V gave up 8 bases and J gave up 4 bases, with 21 bases separating them. Looked up from germline, CDR1 is GTSNPN and CDR2 is SVGIG (reference sequence). The CDR3 DNA is TGTGCCAGAGACGGCCGGGGTGTAGCTAAAAACATTCAGTACTTC. It translates to CARDGRGVAKNIQYF.

With respect to this clonotype: The DNA is omitted, as the CDR3 cannot be located on it reliably, and the CDR3 follows TCRdb's listing. The chain couples TRBV5-1 to TRBJ1-1; TRBD1 reflects the table's D call only, with no check against the DNA. The germline V gene has CDR1 SGHRS and CDR2 YFSETQ. The CDR3 spans 21 residues, counting both ends. This CDR3 reads CDSSFYICSARETGSGTEAFF.

This clonotype came up once. V usage is TRBV24-1 and J usage is TRBJ2-7; 10 bases align to TRBD2. The CDR3 spans 15 residues. V dropped 5 bases and J dropped 0; count of bases not matched to a gene: 3. The germline gives CDR1 KGHDR, CDR2 SFDVKD. CDR3 sequence: CATSALAGHSYEQYF. For the CDR3, the DNA is TGTGCCACCAGTGCACTAGCGGGACACTCCTACGAGCAGTACTTC.

Relative to its sample, this clonotype is medium-sized. The chain has TRBV19 and TRBJ1-2; D is unclear. This CDR3 contains 14 residues. Germline-derived CDR1 and CDR2 are LNHDA and SQIVND (reference sequence). Trimming cost V 5 bases and J 2 bases, with 12 bases left between them. As DNA, the CDR3 is TGTGCCAGTAGTGGACTGAGCGTCAACTATGGCTACACCTTC. Encoded protein: CASSGLSVNYGYTF.

This clonotype appeared a single time. Here the CDR3 reads CASSLGRRGLMNTEAFF. DNA for the CDR3: TGTGCCAGCAGCTTAGGGAGGAGAGGGCTTATGAACACTGAAGCTTTCTTT. The genes are TRBV7-9 and TRBJ1-1, with unresolved D. Germline V gives CDR1 SEHNR, CDR2 FQNEAQ (reference sequence). The CDR3 runs 17 residues. Between the trimmed V and J ends, which lost 1 base and 0 bases, there was a span of 15 bases.

V is TRBV6-6 and J is TRBJ2-3, with 7 bases matching TRBD2. The CDR3 has 13 amino acids. The V gene's germline CDR1 is MNHNY and CDR2 SVGAGI (reference sequence). V was clipped by 7 bases and J by 10 bases; unmatched bases: 11. This CDR3 reads CASKNGGWLAQYF. The CDR3 bases are TGTGCCAGCAAAAACGGGGGGTGGCTAGCGCAGTATTTT.

This clonotype has a handful of counts. The CDR3 region is CATEEGQPNTEAFF. The CDR3 DNA follows: TGTGCCACCGAAGAAGGACAGCCGAACACTGAAGCTTTCTTT. V usage is TRBV24-1 and J usage is TRBJ1-1; tentative D call: TRBD1 (6 bases). CDR1 and CDR2 (germline): KGHDR, SFDVKD. Trimming removed 9 bases from V and 1 base from J, with 14 bases in between. This CDR3 contains 14 residues.

The chain recombines TRBV29-1 with TRBJ2-1, with D possibly being TRBD1 (5 bases). Between the trimmed V and J ends, which lost 6 bases and 8 bases, there was a span of 14 bases. The CDR3 contains 12 residues. Germline V gene lookup returns CDR1 SQVTM and CDR2 ANQGSEA. The chain's CDR3 is CSVRKTVHEQFF. The CDR3 DNA sequence: TGCAGCGTGAGAAAGACAGTTCATGAGCAGTTCTTC.

At least ten counts were recorded for this clonotype. The chain joins TRBV10-3 to TRBJ2-1, with TRBD2 identical over 8 bases. The V gene's germline CDR1 is ENHRY and CDR2 SYGVKD. V lost 10 bases, J lost 6 bases, and 8 bases stayed unmatched. The length of the CDR3 is 13 residues. CDR3 sequence: CANRGGEGNEQFF. CDR3 nucleotide sequence: TGTGCCAACCGGGGGGGAGAGGGCAATGAGCAGTTCTTC.

The V and J genes are TRBV5-1 and TRBJ1-1, with D maybe TRBD1 (6 bases). V lost 4 bases, J lost 5 bases, and 12 bases lay in between. Germline CDR1 reads SGHRS; CDR2 reads YFSETQ. This CDR3 has 13 residues. As DNA, the CDR3 is TGCGCCAGCAGCACAACAGGGCGAACTGAAGCTTTCTTT. This codes for CASSTTGRTEAFF.